The 19 T cell receptor beta chains presented below share a single source sample, sequenced in a study of T cell repertoires in cytomegalovirus infection. One entry per CDR3 protein results from TCRdb running MiXCR on the reads. The top ten hold over 45% of the sample, which has a few hundred thousand distinct CDR3 sequences, around 40% seen once. Antigens for these TCRs are unknown. Sequences were derived from cultured PBMCs, sampled from culture after CMV antigen stimulation. All receptors come from a human donor in good health (CMV status not recorded). Some clones in this sample may be carry-over from other donors' samples.

The rearrangement uses TRBV18 and TRBJ1-1; D might be TRBD1 (5 bases). Germline CDR1 KGHSH, CDR2 LQKENI. The CDR3 sequence is 17 residues long. V dropped 1 base and J dropped 0 bases, with 15 bases sitting between them. The chain's CDR3 is CASSPRGTGDLNTEAFF. DNA of the CDR3: TGTGCCAGCTCACCACGGGGCACAGGAGACCTGAACACTGAAGCTTTCTTT.

The DNA for the CDR3 is TGCAGTGCTAGGACACTAGCGGGGACCTACGAGCAGTACTTC. Encoded protein: CSARTLAGTYEQYF. The rearrangement joins TRBV20-1 to TRBJ2-7; 10 nucleotides match TRBD2. Germline V gene data show CDR1 as DFQATT and CDR2 as SNEGSKA (reference sequence). The CDR3 spans 14 residues. The ends lost 3 bases at V and 2 bases at J; junction bases unmatched: 4.

V usage is TRBV3-1 and J usage is TRBJ2-7; D perhaps matches TRBD1 (6 bases). The CDR3 covers 14 residues. Trimming left V 6 bases short and J 3 bases short, with 15 bases between. CDR1 and CDR2 (germline): LGHDT, YNNKEL (reference sequence). The CDR3 region is CASSLGQLGYEQYF. The CDR3 nucleotides read TGTGCCAGCAGTTTAGGACAGTTAGGCTACGAGCAGTACTTC.

The chain joins TRBV7-2 to TRBJ1-4; maybe TRBD1 (6 bases). Per the germline V gene, CDR1 is SGHTA and CDR2 is FQGNSA. CDR3 length: 15 amino acids. V lost 5 bases to trimming and J lost 2 bases, with 12 bases between them. The CDR3 coding sequence is TGTGCCAGCAGCCTTCAGGGGCAGACTAATGAAAAACTGTTTTTT. Its translation: CASSLQGQTNEKLFF.

This clonotype showed up just a few times. This rearrangement joins TRBV5-4 to TRBJ2-5; D is unresolved. Trimming shortened V by 4 bases and J by 4 bases, and 8 bases separated the two germline ends. CDR1 SGHNT and CDR2 YYREEE come from the germline V gene (reference sequence). The CDR3 contains 12 residues. The DNA of the CDR3 is TGTGCCAGCAGCGAGCAAAGAGAGACCCAGTACTTC. Translation gives CASSEQRETQYF.

The chain combines TRBV30 with TRBJ2-1, with TRBD2 identical over 13 bases. CDR1 is GTSNPN and CDR2 is SVGIG in the germline V gene (reference sequence). CDR3 size: 15 residues. Unmatched junction bases numbered 7, after V lost 2 bases and J lost 9 bases. The CDR3 is CAWSLTSGRASEQFF. CDR3 in DNA: TGTGCCTGGAGTCTCACTAGCGGGAGGGCCAGTGAGCAGTTCTTC.

The V gene is TRBV7-9, the J gene TRBJ2-1, with D tentatively TRBD2 (6 bases). The CDR3 extends over 15 amino acids. V was trimmed by 7 bases and J by 5 bases, leaving 18 bases between them. Germline CDR1 and CDR2: SEHNR and FQNEAQ (reference sequence). The CDR3 loop reads CASTLGGGQDNEQFF. The CDR3 region has the DNA TGTGCCAGCACCCTTGGGGGAGGCCAAGACAATGAGCAGTTCTTC.

The CDR3 DNA is TGTGCCAGCAATCCGACAGGGGGCGCCTATGGCTACACCTTC. Residues: CASNPTGGAYGYTF. The chain recombines TRBV2 with TRBJ1-2, with TRBD1 identical over 10 bases. The V and J ends lost 7 bases and 4 bases, in that order; junction bases with no gene match: 6. From germline, CDR1 is SNHLY and CDR2 FYNNEI. There are 14 residues in the CDR3.

This clonotype was observed a handful of times. The rearrangement uses TRBV4-1 and TRBJ2-3; 12 bases fit TRBD2. This CDR3 region has 19 residues. Germline trimming cut 0 bases from V and 5 bases from J; bases unmatched to any gene: 12. CDR1 is MGHRA, CDR2 YSYEKL, per germline. CDR3 protein: CASSQDLATSGGVRDTQYF. The DNA for the CDR3 is TGCGCCAGCAGCCAAGATTTAGCGACTAGCGGGGGAGTCAGAGATACGCAGTATTTT.

This chain uses TRBV7-6 with TRBJ2-1, with no clear D. CDR3 length equals 16 residues. The germline V gene encodes CDR1 SGHVS and CDR2 FNYEAQ. V was pared by 4 bases and J by 1 base, with 14 bases between. The CDR3 spells CASSSQTRVSYNEQFF. CDR3 DNA sequence: TGTGCCAGCAGCTCCCAGACTCGGGTATCCTACAATGAGCAGTTCTTC.

The chain links TRBV20-1 to TRBJ1-2, with a tentative D call TRBD1 (5 bases). The V gene lost 0 bases and the J gene lost 1 base, with 15 bases spanning the gap. CDR3 length: 16 residues. Germline-derived CDR1 and CDR2 are DFQATT and SNEGSKA (reference sequence). The CDR3 loop reads CSAREGAGSLNYGYTF. In nucleotides, the CDR3 is TGCAGTGCTAGAGAGGGCGCAGGGTCGCTTAACTATGGCTACACCTTC.

This clonotype appeared a few times. The chain joins TRBV6-5 to TRBJ1-1; 7 bases match TRBD1. Per germline, CDR1 MNHEY and CDR2 SVGAGI. The CDR3 totals 13 residues. V shed 10 bases and J 7 bases; nucleotides not matched to a gene: 12. The CDR3 is CATHRGRAIEAFF. CDR3 bases: TGTGCCACCCACAGGGGAAGAGCGATTGAAGCTTTCTTT.

This clonotype was seen a few times. The J gene is TRBJ2-5, the V gene TRBV12-5; weak D call: TRBD2 (5 bases). This CDR3 spans 15 amino acids. The V gene lost 0 bases and the J gene lost 4 bases, with 12 bases spanning the gap. Per the germline V gene, CDR1 is LGHNT and CDR2 is FRNRAP. In nucleotides, the CDR3 is TGTGCTAGTGGTTTGGTGCCGGGGTCCCTAGAGACCCAGTACTTC. Translating it yields CASGLVPGSLETQYF.

The rearrangement links TRBV12-3 or TRBV12-4 to TRBJ1-1; D is unresolved. This CDR3 region has 12 residues. Trimming left V 6 bases short and J 7 bases short, with 12 bases between. As DNA, the CDR3 is TGTGCCAGCAGCTCCCTATCGGTTGAAGCTTTCTTT. It translates to CASSSLSVEAFF.

The sample holds one count of this clonotype. The CDR3 is CASSYTAEAFF. CDR3 DNA: TGTGCCAGCAGTTACACGGCTGAAGCTTTCTTT. This chain uses TRBV6-2 or TRBV6-3 with TRBJ1-1, with D unclear. The V end was cut by 2 bases, the J end by 6 bases, with 4 bases between. Germline V CDR1 and CDR2: MNHEY, SVGEGT. This CDR3 region has 11 residues.

The CDR3 DNA reads as TGTGCCAGCCTCGGCACAGATACGCAGTATTTT. Translation gives CASLGTDTQYF. The chain couples TRBV11-2 to TRBJ2-3; D not resolved. In germline, CDR1 is SGHAT, CDR2 FQNNGV. With 8 bases removed from V and 1 base from J, the gap between germline ends came to 4 bases. This CDR3 spans 11 amino acids. Variable domain in full (rest from reference TRBV11-2 and TRBJ2-3): EAGVAQSPRYKIIEKRQSVAFWCNPISGHATLYWYQQILGQGPKLLIQFQNNGVVDDSQLPKDRFSAERLKGVDSTLKIQPAKLEDSAVYLCASLGTDTQYFGPGTRLTVL.

This clonotype has more than one count but fewer than ten. The chain uses TRBV25-1 and TRBJ2-2, with 12 bases aligning to TRBD1. V lost 5 bases to trimming and J lost 2 bases; unmatched junction nucleotides: 9. The length of the CDR3 is 18 residues. Per the germline V gene, CDR1 is MGHDK and CDR2 is SYGVNS. DNA of the CDR3: TGTGCCAGCAGTACCCGGGACAGGGGGCGAGGAAACACCGGGGAGCTGTTTTTT. The encoded protein is CASSTRDRGRGNTGELFF.

The chain carries TRBV6-1 and TRBJ2-3; TRBD1 aligns across 11 bases. This CDR3 contains 17 residues. V gave up 10 bases and J gave up 0 bases; unmatched junction bases: 12. Germline CDR1 and CDR2: MNHNS and SASEGT. CDR3 amino acids: CAIPGQGASTSTDTQYF. In DNA, the CDR3 is TGTGCCATCCCTGGACAGGGGGCTTCAACTAGCACAGATACGCAGTATTTT.

The V call is TRBV20-1, the J call TRBJ1-5, with TRBD1 matching 7 bases. The V gene end was trimmed by 4 bases and the J gene end by 5 bases; junction bases not matched to a gene: 5. The CDR3 totals 13 residues. The germline V gene has CDR1 DFQATT and CDR2 SNEGSKA (reference sequence). The CDR3 nucleotides read TGCAGTGCTAACAGGGGAGGGGATCAGCCCCAGCATTTT. Residues: CSANRGGDQPQHF.